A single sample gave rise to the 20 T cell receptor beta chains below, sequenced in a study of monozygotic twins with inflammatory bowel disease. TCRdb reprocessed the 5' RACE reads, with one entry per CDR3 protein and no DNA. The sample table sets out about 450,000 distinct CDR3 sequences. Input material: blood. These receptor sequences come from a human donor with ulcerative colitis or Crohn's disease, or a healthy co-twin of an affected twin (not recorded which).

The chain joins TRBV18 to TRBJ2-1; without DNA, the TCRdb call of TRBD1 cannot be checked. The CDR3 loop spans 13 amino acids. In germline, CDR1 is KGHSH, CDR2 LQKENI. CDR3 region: CASWAGLQGEQFF. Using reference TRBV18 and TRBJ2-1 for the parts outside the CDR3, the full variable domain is NAGVMQNPRHLVRRRGQEARLRCSPMKGHSHVYWYRQLPEEGLKFMVYLQKENIIDESGMPKERFSAEFPKEGPSILRIQQVVRGDSAAYFCASWAGLQGEQFFGPGTRLTVL.

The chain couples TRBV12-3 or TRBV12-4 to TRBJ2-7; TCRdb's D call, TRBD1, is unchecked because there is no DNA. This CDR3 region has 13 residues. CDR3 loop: CASSLDRNYEQYF.

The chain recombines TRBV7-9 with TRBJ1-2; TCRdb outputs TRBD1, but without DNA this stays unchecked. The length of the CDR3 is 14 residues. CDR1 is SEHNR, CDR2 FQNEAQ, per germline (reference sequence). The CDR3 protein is CASSQMTAYYGYTF.

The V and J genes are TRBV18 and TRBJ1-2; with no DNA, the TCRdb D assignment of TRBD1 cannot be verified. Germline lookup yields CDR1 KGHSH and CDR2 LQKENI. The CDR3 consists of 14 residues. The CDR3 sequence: CASSPQAGDYGYTF.

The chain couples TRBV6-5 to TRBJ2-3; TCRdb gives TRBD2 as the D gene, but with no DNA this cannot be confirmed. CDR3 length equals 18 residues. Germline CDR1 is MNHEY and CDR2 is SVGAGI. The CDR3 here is CASSYSRSGRGLTDTQYF.

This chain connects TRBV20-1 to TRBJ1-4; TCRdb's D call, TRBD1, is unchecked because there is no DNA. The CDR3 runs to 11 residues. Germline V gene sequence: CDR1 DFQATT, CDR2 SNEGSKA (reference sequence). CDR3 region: CSAPLGLGLFF.

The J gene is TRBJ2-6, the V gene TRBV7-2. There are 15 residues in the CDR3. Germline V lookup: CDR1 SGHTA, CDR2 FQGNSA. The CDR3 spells CASSGRFSGANVLTF.

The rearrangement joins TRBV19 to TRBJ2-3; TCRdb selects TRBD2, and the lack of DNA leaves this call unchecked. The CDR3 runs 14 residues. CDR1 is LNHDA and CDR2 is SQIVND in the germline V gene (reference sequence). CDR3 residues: CASSMAGARDTQYF. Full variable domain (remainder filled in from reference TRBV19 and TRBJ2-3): DGGITQSPKYLFRKEGQNVTLSCEQNLNHDAMYWYRQDPGQGLRLIYYSQIVNDFQKGDIAEGYSVSREKKESFPLTVTSAQKNPTAFYLCASSMAGARDTQYFGPGTRLTVL.

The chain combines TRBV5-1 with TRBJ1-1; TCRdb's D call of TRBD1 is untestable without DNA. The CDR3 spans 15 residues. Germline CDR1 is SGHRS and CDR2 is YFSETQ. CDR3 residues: CASSEYIGVNTEAFF.

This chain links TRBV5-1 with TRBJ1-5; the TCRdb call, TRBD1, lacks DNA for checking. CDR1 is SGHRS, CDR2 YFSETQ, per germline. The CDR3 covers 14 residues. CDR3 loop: CASSTGQGNQPQHF.

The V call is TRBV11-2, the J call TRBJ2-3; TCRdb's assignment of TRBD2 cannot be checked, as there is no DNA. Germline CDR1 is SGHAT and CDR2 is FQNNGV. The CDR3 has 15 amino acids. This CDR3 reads CASSGRVSGTDTQYF.

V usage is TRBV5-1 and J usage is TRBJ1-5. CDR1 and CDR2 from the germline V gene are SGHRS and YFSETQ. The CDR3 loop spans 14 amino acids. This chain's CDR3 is CASSLTGPLSPQHF.

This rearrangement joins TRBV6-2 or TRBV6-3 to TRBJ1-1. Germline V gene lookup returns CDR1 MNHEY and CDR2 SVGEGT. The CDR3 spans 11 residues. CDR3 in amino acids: CASSYPDKAFF.

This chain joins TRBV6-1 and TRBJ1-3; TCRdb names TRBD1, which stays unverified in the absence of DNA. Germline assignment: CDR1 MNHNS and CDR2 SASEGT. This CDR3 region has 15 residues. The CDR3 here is CASSRTGTVGNTIYF.

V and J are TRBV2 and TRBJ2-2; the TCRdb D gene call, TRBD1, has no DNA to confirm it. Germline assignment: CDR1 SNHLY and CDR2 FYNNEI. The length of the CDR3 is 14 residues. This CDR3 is CATSGTVNTGELFF. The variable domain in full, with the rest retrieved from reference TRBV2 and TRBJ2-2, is EPEVTQTPSHQVTQMGQEVILRCVPISNHLYFYWYRQILGQKVEFLVSFYNNEISEKSEIFDDQFSVERPDGSNFTLKIRSTKLEDSAMYFCATSGTVNTGELFFGEGSRLTVL.

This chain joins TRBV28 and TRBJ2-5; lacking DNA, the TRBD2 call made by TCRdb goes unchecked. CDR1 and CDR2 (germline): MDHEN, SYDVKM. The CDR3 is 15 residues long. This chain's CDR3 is CASRTSRTHQETQYF. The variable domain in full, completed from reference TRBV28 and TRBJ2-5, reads DVKVTQSSRYLVKRTGEKVFLECVQDMDHENMFWYRQDPGLGLRLIYFSYDVKMKEKGDIPEGYSVSREKKERFSLILESASTNQTSMYLCASRTSRTHQETQYFGPGTRLLVL.

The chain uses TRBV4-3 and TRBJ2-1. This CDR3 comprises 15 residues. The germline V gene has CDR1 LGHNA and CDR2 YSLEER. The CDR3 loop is CASSQDLRLYNEQFF.

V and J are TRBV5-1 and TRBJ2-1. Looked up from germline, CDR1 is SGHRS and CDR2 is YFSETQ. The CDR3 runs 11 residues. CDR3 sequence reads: CASSLQWEQFF.

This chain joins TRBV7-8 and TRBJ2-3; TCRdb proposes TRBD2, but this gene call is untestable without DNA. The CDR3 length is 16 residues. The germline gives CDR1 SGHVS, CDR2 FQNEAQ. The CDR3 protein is CASSLRGLGSTDTQYF.

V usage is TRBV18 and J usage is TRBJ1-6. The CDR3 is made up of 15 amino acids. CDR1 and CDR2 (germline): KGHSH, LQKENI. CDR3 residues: CASSPSERGQSPLHF.